This T cell receptor beta chain was captured by sequencing in a study of blood T cells in healthy people across ages. V shed 4 bases, J shed 4 bases, and the junction held 9 bases outside the gene matches. The CDR3 extends over 15 amino acids. Germline values: CDR1 SGDLS, CDR2 YYNGEE. A second PCR of 7 to 11 cycles used a sample-barcoded 5' primer and a J-beta primer mix. TCRdb used MiXCR to reprocess the 5' RACE reads, holding one entry per CDR3 protein. This table holds 850,000 to 1,000,000 distinct CDR3 sequences, about 53% found once. The study isolated at least 7 million PBMCs from each sample. The clonotype was recovered from a woman aged 60-75 years in good health. The rearrangement uses TRBV9 and TRBJ2-7; 9 bases align to TRBD2. The sample taken for sequencing was blood. The CDR3 coding sequence is TGTGCCAGCAGCAGAAGGGGACTAGCAGTTTACGAGCAGTACTTC. Translated: CASSRRGLAVYEQYF.